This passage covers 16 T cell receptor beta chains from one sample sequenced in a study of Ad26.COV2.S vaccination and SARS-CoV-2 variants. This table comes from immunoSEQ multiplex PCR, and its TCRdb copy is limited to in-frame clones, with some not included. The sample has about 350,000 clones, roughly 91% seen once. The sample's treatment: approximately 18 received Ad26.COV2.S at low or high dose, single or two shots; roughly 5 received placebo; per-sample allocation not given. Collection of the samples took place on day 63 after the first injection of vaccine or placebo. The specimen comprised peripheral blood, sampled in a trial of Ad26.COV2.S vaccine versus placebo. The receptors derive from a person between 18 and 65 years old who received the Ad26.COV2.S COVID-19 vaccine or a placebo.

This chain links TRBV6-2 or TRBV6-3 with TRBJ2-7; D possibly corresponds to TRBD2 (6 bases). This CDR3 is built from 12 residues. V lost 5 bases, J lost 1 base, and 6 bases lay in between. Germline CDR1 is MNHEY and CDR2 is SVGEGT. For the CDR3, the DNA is TGTGCCAGCAGTCGGGAGTCCTACGAGCAGTACTTC. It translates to CASSRESYEQYF.

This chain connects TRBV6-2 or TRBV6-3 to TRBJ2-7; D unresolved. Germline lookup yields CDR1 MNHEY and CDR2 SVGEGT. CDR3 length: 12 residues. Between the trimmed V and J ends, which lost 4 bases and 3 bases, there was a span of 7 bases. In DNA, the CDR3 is TGTGCCAGCAGTTTTGAATACTACGAGCAGTACTTC. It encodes CASSFEYYEQYF.

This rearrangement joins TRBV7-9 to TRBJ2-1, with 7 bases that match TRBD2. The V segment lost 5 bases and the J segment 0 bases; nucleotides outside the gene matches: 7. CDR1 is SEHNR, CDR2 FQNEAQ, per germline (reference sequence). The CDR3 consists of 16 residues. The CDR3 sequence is CASSPRTSSSYNEQFF. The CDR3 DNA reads TGTGCCAGCAGCCCACGGACTAGTAGCTCCTACAATGAGCAGTTCTTC.

The DNA of the CDR3 is TGTGCCAGCAGCTTCGGGACCACGAACACCGGGGAGCTGTTTTTT. It codes for CASSFGTTNTGELFF. The chain is built from TRBV7-2 and TRBJ2-2; the D call may be TRBD1 or TRBD2 (5 bases each). In germline, CDR1 is SGHTA, CDR2 FQGNSA. V was shortened by 3 bases and J by 0 bases, with 8 bases between the two germline ends. The CDR3 is 15 amino acids.

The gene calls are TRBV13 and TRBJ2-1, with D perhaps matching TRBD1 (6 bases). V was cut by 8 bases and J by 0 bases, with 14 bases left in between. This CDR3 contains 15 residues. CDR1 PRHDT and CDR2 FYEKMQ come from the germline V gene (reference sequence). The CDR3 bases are TGTGCCAGCTCTTCCCCGGACAGCTCCTACAATGAGCAGTTCTTC. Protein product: CASSSPDSSYNEQFF.

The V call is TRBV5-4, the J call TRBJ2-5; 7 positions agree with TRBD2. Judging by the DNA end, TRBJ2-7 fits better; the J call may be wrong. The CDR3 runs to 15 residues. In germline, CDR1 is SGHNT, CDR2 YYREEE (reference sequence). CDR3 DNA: TGTGCCAGCAGCTTGGGACGGGGGGTCTCCTACGAGCAGTACTTC. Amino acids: CASSLGRGVSYEQYF.

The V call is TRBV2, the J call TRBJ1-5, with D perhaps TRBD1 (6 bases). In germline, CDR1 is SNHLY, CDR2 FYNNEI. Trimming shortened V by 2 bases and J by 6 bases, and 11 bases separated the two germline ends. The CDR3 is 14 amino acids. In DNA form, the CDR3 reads TGTGCCAGCAGTGAAACAGGGTTTTTTCAGCCCCAGCATTTT. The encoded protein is CASSETGFFQPQHF.

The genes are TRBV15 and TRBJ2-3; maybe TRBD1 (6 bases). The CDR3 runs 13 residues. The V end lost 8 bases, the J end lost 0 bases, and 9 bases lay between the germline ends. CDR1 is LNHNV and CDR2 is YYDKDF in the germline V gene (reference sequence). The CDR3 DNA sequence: TGTGCCACCGCTGGACAGAGCACAGATACGCAGTATTTT. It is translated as CATAGQSTDTQYF.

The DNA for the CDR3 is TGTGCCAGCAGTTTAGAATCAGATACGCAGTATTTT. It yields the protein CASSLESDTQYF. The V and J genes are TRBV12-3 or TRBV12-4 and TRBJ2-3; D unresolved. V was clipped by 1 base and J by 4 bases, with 3 bases between them. This CDR3 has 12 amino acids.

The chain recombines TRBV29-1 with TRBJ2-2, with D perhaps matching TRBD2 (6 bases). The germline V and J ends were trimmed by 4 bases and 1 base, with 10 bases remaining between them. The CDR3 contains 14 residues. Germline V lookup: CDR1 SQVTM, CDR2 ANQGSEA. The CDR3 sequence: CSVGGRENTGELFF. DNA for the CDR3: TGCAGCGTTGGCGGGCGGGAGAACACCGGGGAGCTGTTTTTT.

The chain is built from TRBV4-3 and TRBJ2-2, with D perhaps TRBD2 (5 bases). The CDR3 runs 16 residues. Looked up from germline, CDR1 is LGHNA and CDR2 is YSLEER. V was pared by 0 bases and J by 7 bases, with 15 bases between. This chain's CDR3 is CASSQEVAGAGGELFF. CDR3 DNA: TGCGCCAGCAGCCAAGAGGTTGCGGGCGCGGGCGGGGAGCTGTTTTTT.

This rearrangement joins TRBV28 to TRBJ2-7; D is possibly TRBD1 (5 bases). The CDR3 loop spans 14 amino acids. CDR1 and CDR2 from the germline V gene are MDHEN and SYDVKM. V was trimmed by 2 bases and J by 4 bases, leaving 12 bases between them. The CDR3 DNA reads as TGTGCCAGCAGTTTAGTGCAGGGTGGGTACGAGCAGTACTTC. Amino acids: CASSLVQGGYEQYF. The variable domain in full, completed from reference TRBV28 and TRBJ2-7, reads DVKVTQSSRYLVKRTGEKVFLECVQDMDHENMFWYRQDPGLGLRLIYFSYDVKMKEKGDIPEGYSVSREKKERFSLILESASTNQTSMYLCASSLVQGGYEQYFGPGTRLTVT.

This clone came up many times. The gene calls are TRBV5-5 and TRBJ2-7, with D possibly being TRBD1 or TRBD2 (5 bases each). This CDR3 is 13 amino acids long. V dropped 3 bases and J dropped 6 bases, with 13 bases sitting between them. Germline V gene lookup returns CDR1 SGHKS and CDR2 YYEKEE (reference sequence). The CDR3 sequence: CASSSDGGSEQYF. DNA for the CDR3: TGTGCCAGCAGCTCAGATGGGGGTAGCGAGCAGTACTTC.

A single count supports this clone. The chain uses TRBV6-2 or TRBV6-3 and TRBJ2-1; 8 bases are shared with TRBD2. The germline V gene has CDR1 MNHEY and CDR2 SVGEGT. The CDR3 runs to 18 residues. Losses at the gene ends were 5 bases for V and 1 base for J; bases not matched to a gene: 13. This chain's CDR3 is CASSHLARGGKSYNEQFF. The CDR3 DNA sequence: TGTGCCAGCAGTCACCTGGCCCGCGGGGGGAAGTCCTACAATGAGCAGTTCTTC.

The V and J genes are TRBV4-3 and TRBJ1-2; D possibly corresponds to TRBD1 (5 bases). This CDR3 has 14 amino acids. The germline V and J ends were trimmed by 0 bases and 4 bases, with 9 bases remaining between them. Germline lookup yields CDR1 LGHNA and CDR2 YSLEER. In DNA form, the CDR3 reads TGCGCCAGCAGCCAAGAAGGGGCCTCCTATGGCTACACCTTC. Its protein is CASSQEGASYGYTF.

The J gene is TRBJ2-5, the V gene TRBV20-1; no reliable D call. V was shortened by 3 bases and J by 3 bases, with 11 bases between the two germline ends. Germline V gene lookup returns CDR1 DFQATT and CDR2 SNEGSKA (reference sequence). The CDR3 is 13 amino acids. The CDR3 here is CSASSGREETQYF. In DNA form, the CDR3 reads TGCAGTGCTAGTAGTGGTAGGGAAGAGACCCAGTACTTC.